Below, one T cell receptor beta chain is given with its context. The V end lost 3 bases, the J end lost 4 bases, and 9 bases lay between the germline ends. Germline V lookup: CDR1 MNHEY, CDR2 SVGAGI. The CDR3 extends over 13 amino acids. TCRdb fed the 5' RACE reads into MiXCR, producing one record per CDR3 protein. The sample shows 75,000 to 80,000 distinct CDR3 sequences, roughly 10% of them seen only once. The source of the sample is a study of early T cells in non-severe SARS-CoV-2 infection. Study background: The input, bulk RNA from unsorted whole blood, was sequenced, and chains were unpaired.

This specimen consisted of whole blood, obtained at baseline. This chain connects TRBV6-5 to TRBJ1-1, with D maybe TRBD1 (5 bases). The source of this sequence is an adult who was a healthcare worker with PCR-confirmed SARS-CoV-2 infection or an uninfected control (not recorded which). CDR3 sequence reads: CASSYRGSTEAFF. In nucleotides, the CDR3 is TGTGCCAGCAGTTATCGGGGGAGCACTGAAGCTTTCTTT.